This is a list of T cell receptor beta chains from one sample in a study of metastatic and nonmetastatic thyroid tumors. MiXCR reprocessed the PCR reads for TCRdb. The table shows around 25,000 clones, with roughly 24% occurring only once. Sequencing was done on a sample of blood. These receptor sequences come from a male donor with papillary thyroid cancer or a benign thyroid nodule (not recorded which). Some clones in this sample may be carry-over from other donors' samples. The CDR3 runs from the conserved cysteine through the conserved F or W. A D gene is named only where the DNA matches it firmly. Some rows have no size entry. The others give once, few or many, or a class for an expanded clone.

TRBV3-1	many	TRBD1	TRBJ1-6	TGTGCCAGCAGCCTGGGGACAGGGAAACATTCACCCCTCCACTTT	CASSLGTGKHSPLHF
TRBV6-5	.	.	TRBJ2-7	TGTGCCAGCACCGACATCGAGCAGTACTTC	CASTDIEQYF
TRBV18	.	.	TRBJ2-7	TGTGCCAGCTCACCAGAGCGCAGGGCTAATCTGTGCGAGCAGTACTTC	CASSPERRANLCEQYF
TRBV2	few	.	TRBJ2-7	TGTGCCAGCATTCTAGATCTTGATCGGTACGAGCAGTACTTC	CASILDLDRYEQYF
TRBV6-1	.	TRBD1	TRBJ1-5	TGTTCCAGCACCAACGCGCCCGGGACAGGGGGAGATCAGCCCCAGCATTTT	CSSTNAPGTGGDQPQHF
TRBV6-1	many	.	TRBJ1-2	TGTGCCAGCAGTGAAAACAGTTTCTATGGCTACACCTTC	CASSENSFYGYTF
TRBV7-2	many	.	TRBJ1-1	TGTGCCAGCAGCTTAGGGTTGGACACTGAAGCTTTCTTT	CASSLGLDTEAFF
TRBV15	few	.	TRBJ2-7	TGTGCCACCAGCGTTGACAGGTCCTACGAGCAGTACTTC	CATSVDRSYEQYF
TRBV6-1	.	.	TRBJ2-3	TGTGCCAGCAGTAAGTGTGAACTAGTGGCTGCAGATACGCAGTATTTT	CASSKCELVAADTQYF
TRBV7-9	many	TRBD2	TRBJ2-2	TGTGCCAGCAGGCCAAGCGGGAGTGGAACCGGGGAGCTGTTTTTT	CASRPSGSGTGELFF
TRBV6-4	medium-sized	TRBD1	TRBJ2-7	TGTGCCAGCGGAGGCGACAGGGCTTGCGAGCAGTACTTC	CASGGDRACEQYF
TRBV27	few	.	TRBJ2-7	TGTGCCAGCAGTCCCGCGGGCTCCTACGAGCAGTACTTC	CASSPAGSYEQYF
TRBV20-1	many	.	TRBJ2-3	TGCGCGCCGGGACTGAGCACAGATACGCAGTATTTT	CAPGLSTDTQYF
TRBV4-3	many	.	TRBJ1-6	TGCGCCAGCAGCCAAGATACCCCAAAACGGCACGGGAGTTCACCCCTCCACTTT	CASSQDTPKRHGSSPLHF
TRBV20-1	.	.	TRBJ2-5	TGCAGTGCTAGACAAGGTGCGACCCCGACGTGGACCCAGTACTTC	CSARQGATPTWTQYF
TRBV20-1	.	.	TRBJ2-1	TGCAGTGCTAGAGACGCAATTTGCGGGGGCCACTACAATGAGCAGTTCTTC	CSARDAICGGHYNEQFF
TRBV18	many	.	TRBJ2-5	TGTGCCAGCTCACCTATACAGTCCCCTCGAGAGACCCAGTACTTC	CASSPIQSPRETQYF
TRBV3-1	many	.	TRBJ1-1	TGTGCCAGCAGCCAAGGCGGTGGGGAAGCTTTCTTT	CASSQGGGEAFF
TRBV6-2/TRBV6-3	few	.	TRBJ2-2	TGTGCCAGCAGTGGTGACCGACAGCCCGGGGAGCTGTTTTTT	CASSGDRQPGELFF
TRBV6-1	.	.	TRBJ1-5	TGTGCCAGAAGTCGCCACTCCGTCGGGCCCCAGCATTTT	CARSRHSVGPQHF
TRBV6-5	few	.	TRBJ1-5	TGTGCCAGCAGTTACTCGATCCGCAGGCCCGATTGGCATTTT	CASSYSIRRPDWHF
TRBV2	medium-sized	TRBD1	TRBJ2-7	TGTGCCAGCACCTTTAGGGACAGTCGGGCAGACGAGCAGTACTTC	CASTFRDSRADEQYF
TRBV7-3	many	TRBD1	TRBJ1-6	TGTGCCAGCAGCGCCCACGACAGGGTAAGTTCACCCCTCCACTTT	CASSAHDRVSSPLHF
TRBV28	few	TRBD2	TRBJ2-7	TGTGCCAGCAGAATAGGACTAGCGGGGTTAGACTTC	CASRIGLAGLDF
TRBV5-1	medium-sized	.	TRBJ2-7	TGCGCCAGCAGCTTGGAACAGGCAAGCTCCTACGAGCAGTACTTC	CASSLEQASSYEQYF
TRBV11-2	.	.	TRBJ1-5	TGTGCCAGCATCCCTTGGGGTGGGAGTGGCAATCAGCCCCAGCATTTT	CASIPWGGSGNQPQHF
TRBV7-2	.	.	TRBJ2-7	TGTGCCAGCATAAAAGACGAGGTCTACGAGCGGTACTTC	CASIKDEVYERYF
TRBV27	many	.	TRBJ1-3	TGTGCCAGCAGCGAGGACAGCAACTCTGGAAACACCATATATTTT	CASSEDSNSGNTIYF
TRBV2	.	.	TRBJ2-7	TGTGCCAGCAGTGACGCGGTTTACAGGGTCTTAGGGCAGCAGGACTTC	CASSDAVYRVLGQQDF
TRBV7-9	many	.	TRBJ1-1	TGTGCCAGCGGAAGGGGAATAAACACTGAAGCTTTCTTT	CASGRGINTEAFF
TRBV20-1	.	.	TRBJ2-2	TGCAGTGCCCCGATCGGTAGCGGCACCGGGGAGCTGTTTTTT	CSAPIGSGTGELFF
TRBV6-5	.	TRBD1	TRBJ2-7	TGTGCCAGCAGTTACAGGGGGCTCTCCTACGAGCAGTACTTC	CASSYRGLSYEQYF
TRBV20-1	.	.	TRBJ1-1	TGCAGTGCCTTGGGATTCATGAACACTGAAGCTTTCTTT	CSALGFMNTEAFF
TRBV30	.	.	TRBJ1-5	TGTGCCTGGAGGGGGGGAGGCAATCAGCCCCCGCATTTT	CAWRGGGNQPPHF
TRBV6-2/TRBV6-3	many	.	TRBJ1-2	TGTGCCAGCACGGGGGTACTCTATGGCTACACCTTC	CASTGVLYGYTF
TRBV27	few	.	TRBJ1-2	TGTGCCAGCAGTTTGGTGGTGTCTGGTGGCTACACCTTC	CASSLVVSGGYTF